This T cell receptor beta chain was captured in a study of CD8 T cells in Susac syndrome. Roughly 0.45 to 1 ug RNA was reverse transcribed with random hexamers. MiXCR, run by TCRdb on the immunoSEQ multiplex PCR reads, gives a single entry per CDR3 protein. The table records about 120,000 distinct CDR3 sequences, around 94% of them present only once. The CDR3 loop spans 12 amino acids. The germline V and J ends were trimmed by 3 bases and 2 bases, with 5 bases remaining between them. CDR1 is DFQATT, CDR2 SNEGSKA, per germline (reference sequence). The V and J genes are TRBV20-1 and TRBJ1-5; D not certain. The clonotype comes from a human donor with Susac syndrome. Sequenced: CD8+ T cells from PBMCs. The CDR3 DNA reads TGCAGTGCTAGGGGCCGCAATCAGCCCCAGCATTTT. The encoded protein is CSARGRNQPQHF.